What follows are 32 T cell receptor beta chains derived from one specimen sequenced in a study of shared clonotypes between healthy human individuals (TCRdb year 2020). CD8 naive samples consisted of CD45RO-negative cells that were positively selected for CCR7, yielding a CD45RA+CCR7+ population without TemRA cells. Libraries were prepared through the immunoSEQ multiplex PCR assay. The table comes from immuneACCESS by way of TCRdb, which keeps in-frame sequences with V and J called. Part of the clones is missing from these tables; in studies checked, under half for an unresolved V gene and the rest for unknown reasons. The sample has around 1.9 million clones on record, 93% of them singletons. The ten most abundant clones make up about 1.7% of the sample. What was sequenced was naive CD8+ T cells from PBMCs. In the paper's terms, the cell subset or site label means: CD45RA+CCR7+. These receptors originate from a man younger than 35 in good health. Some clones in this sample may be carry-over from other donors' samples.

Regarding this clone: The same CDR3 also results from other DNA sequences found in this sample. The rearrangement joins TRBV6-5 to TRBJ1-1; 7 bases are a match to TRBD1. The CDR3 runs to 13 residues. V was clipped by 2 bases and J by 5 bases; unmatched bases: 2. Germline-derived CDR1 and CDR2 are MNHEY and SVGAGI. DNA of the CDR3: TGTGCCAGCAGTTACCAGGGGGGGACTGAAGCTTTCTTT. The encoded protein is CASSYQGGTEAFF.

The chain uses TRBV19 and TRBJ2-1; TRBD2 matches 12 bases. CDR3 length: 18 residues. CDR1 is LNHDA and CDR2 is SQIVND in the germline V gene (reference sequence). V was pared by 3 bases and J by 4 bases, with 10 bases of the junction left unmatched. CDR3 sequence reads: CASSIPLTSGRWYNEQFF. CDR3 nucleotides: TGTGCCAGTAGTATCCCCCTTACTAGCGGGAGGTGGTACAATGAGCAGTTCTTC. Drawing the rest from reference TRBV19 and TRBJ2-1, the complete variable domain is DGGITQSPKYLFRKEGQNVTLSCEQNLNHDAMYWYRQDPGQGLRLIYYSQIVNDFQKGDIAEGYSVSREKKESFPLTVTSAQKNPTAFYLCASSIPLTSGRWYNEQFFGPGTRLTVL.

The chain links TRBV6-1 to TRBJ2-7, with D perhaps TRBD1 (5 bases). V shed 1 base and J shed 2 bases, with 18 bases lying between them. This CDR3 contains 17 residues. Germline V lookup: CDR1 MNHNS, CDR2 SASEGT. CDR3 nucleotide sequence: TGTGCCAGCAGTGAAGATAGTGGGGCTTGGGGTACCTACGAGCAGTACTTC. This sequence encodes CASSEDSGAWGTYEQYF.

Worth noting for this clone: Relative to the germline gene, one junction end is altered; a read error may explain this. Within the sample, other DNA sequences also encode this same CDR3. The gene calls are TRBV25-1 and TRBJ2-7; TRBD1 might be the D (6 bases). The germline CDR1 and CDR2 sequences are MGHDK and SYGVNS. CDR3 size: 10 residues. CDR3 region: CASRGQSLYF. The CDR3 coding sequence is TGTGCCAGCCGAGGACAGAGTCTGTACTTT.

This rearrangement joins TRBV2 to TRBJ2-3; 8 nucleotides align to TRBD2. The CDR3 consists of 16 residues. J lost 4 bases, V lost 1 base, and 7 bases had no gene match. Germline CDR1 SNHLY, CDR2 FYNNEI. CDR3 amino acids: CASSEVPREVSDTQYF. The CDR3 nucleotides read TGTGCCAGCAGTGAAGTACCGCGGGAGGTCTCAGATACGCAGTATTTT. Complete variable domain (other parts from reference TRBV2 and TRBJ2-3): EPEVTQTPSHQVTQMGQEVILRCVPISNHLYFYWYRQILGQKVEFLVSFYNNEISEKSEIFDDQFSVERPDGSNFTLKIRSTKLEDSAMYFCASSEVPREVSDTQYFGPGTRLTVL.

The sample holds one count of this clone. The rearrangement joins TRBV28 to TRBJ1-3, with D uncertain. Per germline, CDR1 MDHEN and CDR2 SYDVKM. The V gene lost 7 bases and the J gene lost 0 bases, with 16 bases spanning the gap. The CDR3 sequence is 16 residues long. In DNA, the CDR3 is TGTGCCAGCAACACAGTTTGGGATATCTCTGGAAACACCATATATTTT. This encodes CASNTVWDISGNTIYF.

V gene TRBV7-9 combines with J gene TRBJ1-6, with no clear D. CDR1 is SEHNR and CDR2 is FQNEAQ in the germline V gene (reference sequence). With 6 bases removed from V and 4 bases from J, the gap between germline ends came to 13 bases. CDR3 length: 15 amino acids. The CDR3 loop reads CASRSRDQYNSPLHF. In nucleotides, the CDR3 is TGTGCCAGCAGATCAAGGGATCAGTATAATTCACCCCTCCACTTT.

This clone was seen just once. The chain couples TRBV7-9 to TRBJ2-2; TRBD1 matches 9 bases. Per germline, CDR1 SEHNR and CDR2 FQNEAQ (reference sequence). V trimming: 1 base; J trimming: 0 bases; junction bases outside the gene matches: 9. The CDR3 loop spans 19 amino acids. The CDR3 reads CASSLDYRGQLSNTGELFF. CDR3 bases: TGTGCCAGCAGCTTAGATTACAGGGGGCAGTTGTCGAACACCGGGGAGCTGTTTTTT.

This sequence joins TRBV28 and TRBJ2-7; 10 bases map to TRBD1. V gave up 2 bases and J gave up 2 bases; unmatched junction bases: 3. The CDR3 is made up of 15 amino acids. CDR1 is MDHEN and CDR2 is SYDVKM in the germline V gene. CDR3: CASSLGTGVAYEQYF. In nucleotides, the CDR3 is TGTGCCAGCAGTTTAGGGACAGGGGTCGCCTACGAGCAGTACTTC.

The chain employs TRBV28 and TRBJ2-1, with unresolved D. This CDR3 has 12 residues. Deletions cut 7 bases from V and 8 bases from J, with 12 bases between. CDR1 is MDHEN, CDR2 SYDVKM, per germline. The CDR3 reads CASTRLLHEQFF. CDR3 DNA: TGTGCCAGCACCAGACTCCTCCATGAGCAGTTCTTC.

The J gene is TRBJ2-7, the V gene TRBV7-9; 9 bases are shared with TRBD1. Losses at the gene ends were 7 bases for V and 3 bases for J; bases not matched to a gene: 10. Germline loops: CDR1 SEHNR, CDR2 FQNEAQ (reference sequence). The CDR3 covers 15 residues. CDR3 bases: TGTGCCAGCAACACCGGGACAGGGCTGGACTACGAGCAGTACTTC. The encoded protein is CASNTGTGLDYEQYF. Combining the CDR3 with reference TRBV7-9 and TRBJ2-7 gives the whole variable domain DTGVSQNPRHKITKRGQNVTFRCDPISEHNRLYWYRQTLGQGPEFLTYFQNEAQLEKSRLLSDRFSAERPKGSFSTLEIQRTEQGDSAMYLCASNTGTGLDYEQYFGPGTRLTVT.

The chain carries TRBV28 and TRBJ1-2; TRBD1 might be the D (5 bases). Per germline, CDR1 MDHEN and CDR2 SYDVKM. This CDR3 comprises 13 residues. The V end lost 8 bases, the J end lost 5 bases, and 15 bases lay between the germline ends. The CDR3, as DNA: TGTGCCAGCGGAGGCGGGGGTTCGTATGGCTACACCTTC. It is translated as CASGGGGSYGYTF.

This chain uses TRBV27 with TRBJ2-7, with 11 bases matching TRBD1. Germline assignment: CDR1 MNHEY and CDR2 SMNVEV (reference sequence). The V segment lost 5 bases and the J segment 3 bases; nucleotides outside the gene matches: 6. The CDR3 consists of 15 residues. CDR3 protein: CASSLTGQGDYEQYF. CDR3 DNA: TGTGCCAGCAGTCTGACGGGACAGGGGGACTACGAGCAGTACTTC.

Note on this clone: A much larger clone lies one base from this, so it may be a read error. The sample contains more than one DNA sequence encoding this CDR3. The chain carries TRBV13 and TRBJ1-2; 7 bases align to TRBD1. The CDR3 loop spans 13 amino acids. Germline CDR1 and CDR2: PRHDT and FYEKMQ (reference sequence). V lost 4 bases, J lost 2 bases, and 1 base stayed unmatched. The DNA of the CDR3 is TGTGCCAGCAGCTCGGGACAGAACTATGGCTACACCTTC. It codes for CASSSGQNYGYTF. Variable domain in full (rest from reference TRBV13 and TRBJ1-2): AAGVIQSPRHLIKEKRETATLKCYPIPRHDTVYWYQQGPGQDPQFLISFYEKMQSDKGSIPDRFSAQQFSDYHSELNMSSLELGDSALYFCASSSGQNYGYTFGSGTRLTVV.

The rearrangement uses TRBV21-1 and TRBJ2-2; TRBD1 is the table's D call and was not checked against the DNA. TRBV21-1 corresponds to a pseudogene. This CDR3 is built from 15 residues. The CDR3 is CASILKDDRTGELFF. The CDR3 bases are TGTGCCAGCATACTAAAAGACGACAGGACCGGGGAGCTGTTTTTT.

This rearrangement joins TRBV5-6 to TRBJ1-2; TRBD1 matches 8 bases. Germline CDR1 SGHDT, CDR2 YYEEEE. The CDR3 consists of 16 residues. V gave up 4 bases and J gave up 3 bases; unmatched junction bases: 11. The CDR3 DNA reads TGTGCCAGCAGCACCGGGACAGGAATAGGGCACTATGGCTACACCTTC. Its protein product is CASSTGTGIGHYGYTF.

The gene calls are TRBV4-3 and TRBJ1-1; the match to TRBD1 covers 8 bases. The CDR3 runs 18 residues. J gave up 2 bases and V 4 bases, and 15 bases lay outside the gene matches. Germline CDR1 and CDR2: LGHNA and YSLEER. The CDR3 reads CASSPKIGRGRANTEAFF. CDR3 DNA sequence: TGCGCCAGCAGCCCGAAGATTGGCAGGGGGCGCGCCAACACTGAAGCTTTCTTT.

The chain has TRBV27 and TRBJ2-7; 9 nucleotides match TRBD1. V dropped 5 bases and J dropped 6; count of bases not matched to a gene: 8. The CDR3 is made up of 14 amino acids. CDR1 is MNHEY and CDR2 is SMNVEV in the germline V gene (reference sequence). CDR3 protein: CASSLRDRVTEQYF. The CDR3 region has the DNA TGTGCCAGCAGTCTCCGGGACAGGGTAACCGAGCAGTACTTC.

The chain uses TRBV27 and TRBJ2-1, with 9 positions matching TRBD2. The germline V gene encodes CDR1 MNHEY and CDR2 SMNVEV (reference sequence). CDR3 length: 18 amino acids. V lost 5 bases, J lost 0 bases, and 11 bases stayed unmatched. The CDR3 here is CASSPALSTSGSYNEQFF. CDR3 nucleotide sequence: TGTGCCAGCAGTCCTGCCCTCTCGACTAGCGGCTCCTACAATGAGCAGTTCTTC.

The chain joins TRBV19 to TRBJ2-7; 10 bases agree with TRBD1. V lost 5 bases to trimming and J lost 2 bases; unmatched junction nucleotides: 6. Germline loops: CDR1 LNHDA, CDR2 SQIVND (reference sequence). CDR3 length equals 15 residues. The CDR3 coding sequence is TGTGCCAGTAGTGACACCGGGACAGGGGCCTACGAGCAGTACTTC. Translation: CASSDTGTGAYEQYF. Variable domain in full (rest from reference TRBV19 and TRBJ2-7): DGGITQSPKYLFRKEGQNVTLSCEQNLNHDAMYWYRQDPGQGLRLIYYSQIVNDFQKGDIAEGYSVSREKKESFPLTVTSAQKNPTAFYLCASSDTGTGAYEQYFGPGTRLTVT.

The rearrangement joins TRBV5-6 to TRBJ2-7; D might be TRBD2 (6 bases). This CDR3 has 14 amino acids. Germline lookup yields CDR1 SGHDT and CDR2 YYEEEE. V lost 3 bases and J 2 bases, leaving 12 bases between the germline ends. The chain's CDR3 is CASSWAGTPYEQYF. The DNA of the CDR3 is TGTGCCAGCAGCTGGGCGGGAACACCCTACGAGCAGTACTTC.

The genes are TRBV4-1 and TRBJ2-7; 10 positions match TRBD2. Trimming took 1 base from V and 5 from J; bases not matched to a gene: 8. The CDR3 is made up of 16 amino acids. CDR1 and CDR2 from the germline V gene are MGHRA and YSYEKL. The CDR3 loop is CASSQVQGTSAHEQYF. The CDR3 DNA follows: TGCGCCAGCAGCCAAGTTCAAGGGACTAGCGCCCACGAGCAGTACTTC.

The gene calls are TRBV19 and TRBJ2-5, with 8 bases fitting TRBD1. The CDR3 contains 16 residues. The ends lost 0 bases at V and 5 bases at J; junction bases unmatched: 8. CDR1 and CDR2 from the germline V gene are LNHDA and SQIVND (reference sequence). CDR3 region: CASSIDPGQAGETQYF. CDR3 coding DNA: TGTGCCAGTAGTATAGACCCGGGACAGGCCGGCGAGACCCAGTACTTC.

The chain employs TRBV4-1 and TRBJ2-7; 8 nucleotides match TRBD1. Trimming removed 1 base from V and 5 bases from J; junction bases left unmatched: 4. This CDR3 contains 14 residues. Germline CDR1 is MGHRA and CDR2 is YSYEKL. CDR3 sequence: CASSQVRQGHEQYF. The DNA for the CDR3 is TGCGCCAGCAGCCAAGTGAGACAGGGGCACGAGCAGTACTTC.

This clone has more than one count but fewer than ten. The genes are TRBV2 and TRBJ1-5; D is perhaps TRBD1 (6 bases). Trimming removed 2 bases at V and 3 bases at J, with 11 bases between. Germline CDR1 is SNHLY and CDR2 is FYNNEI. The CDR3 runs to 15 residues. The DNA for the CDR3 is TGTGCCAGCAGTGAAATTCGGGACACCAATCAGCCCCAGCATTTT. It encodes CASSEIRDTNQPQHF. Filled out from reference TRBV2 and TRBJ1-5, the complete variable domain reads EPEVTQTPSHQVTQMGQEVILRCVPISNHLYFYWYRQILGQKVEFLVSFYNNEISEKSEIFDDQFSVERPDGSNFTLKIRSTKLEDSAMYFCASSEIRDTNQPQHFGDGTRLSIL.

V gene TRBV11-2 combines with J gene TRBJ2-5, with D perhaps given as TRBD1 or TRBD2 (7 bases each). This CDR3 comprises 18 residues. Germline lookup yields CDR1 SGHAT and CDR2 FQNNGV. V lost 0 bases and J 5 bases, leaving 22 bases between the germline ends. The CDR3 here is CASSLETPGGLPWETQYF. DNA of the CDR3: TGTGCCAGCAGCTTAGAGACCCCAGGGGGACTACCCTGGGAGACCCAGTACTTC. Full variable domain (missing parts from reference TRBV11-2 and TRBJ2-5): EAGVAQSPRYKIIEKRQSVAFWCNPISGHATLYWYQQILGQGPKLLIQFQNNGVVDDSQLPKDRFSAERLKGVDSTLKIQPAKLEDSAVYLCASSLETPGGLPWETQYFGPGTRLLVL.

This rearrangement joins TRBV29-1 to TRBJ1-2; D perhaps matches TRBD1 (6 bases). The CDR3 is 13 residues long. CDR1 is SQVTM, CDR2 ANQGSEA, per germline. Trimming stripped 2 bases from V and 8 bases from J, with 15 bases between. The CDR3 bases are TGCAGCGTTGAACCCGGGGGGCCTGGAGGCTACACCTTC. Amino acid sequence: CSVEPGGPGGYTF.

The chain joins TRBV12-5 to TRBJ2-3, with 10 bases aligning to TRBD1. The junction had 17 bases not matched to a gene; V was cut back by 2 bases and J by 3 bases. The germline V gene encodes CDR1 LGHNT and CDR2 FRNRAP. CDR3 length: 20 residues. The CDR3, as DNA: TGTGCTAGTGGTTTGAGTTGCGGGACAGGGGTTTTAAGTGGTACAGATACGCAGTATTTT. It encodes CASGLSCGTGVLSGTDTQYF.

The chain is built from TRBV7-9 and TRBJ2-7; D call uncertain. The V gene lost 4 bases and the J gene lost 5 bases, with 15 bases spanning the gap. In germline, CDR1 is SEHNR, CDR2 FQNEAQ (reference sequence). The CDR3 runs to 14 residues. In nucleotides, the CDR3 is TGTGCCAGCAGCTACCCCGGAACAAGGAACGAGCAGTACTTC. Protein product: CASSYPGTRNEQYF.

The count of this clone is one. Here the CDR3 DNA reads TGTGCCAGCAGGGGGACTCAATTTTTTCCTACGATCCGGCAGTACTTC. It is translated as CASRGTQFFPTIRQYF. V usage is TRBV28 and J usage is TRBJ2-7; possible D gene TRBD2, 6 bases. CDR1 MDHEN and CDR2 SYDVKM come from the germline V gene. The V and J ends lost 6 bases and 9 bases respectively, with 27 bases between them. This CDR3 spans 16 amino acids.

This chain links TRBV15 with TRBJ2-7; 8 bases are shared with TRBD1. Trimming at V came to 4 bases and at J to 1 base, leaving 6 bases not matched to a gene. CDR1 LNHNV and CDR2 YYDKDF come from the germline V gene (reference sequence). This CDR3 comprises 15 residues. The CDR3 here is CATSMGQAYSYEQYF. CDR3 in DNA: TGTGCCACCAGCATGGGACAGGCTTATTCCTACGAGCAGTACTTC.

The chain employs TRBV7-2 and TRBJ1-1; D is unresolved. Germline loops: CDR1 SGHTA, CDR2 FQGNSA. This CDR3 is 16 amino acids long. Trimming pared 0 bases from V and 4 bases from J, leaving 15 bases between. CDR3 coding DNA: TGTGCCAGCAGCTTAGCAGGGCTGGGATGGGGCACTGAAGCTTTCTTT. Translating it yields CASSLAGLGWGTEAFF. The full variable domain, completed using reference TRBV7-2 and TRBJ1-1, is GAGVSQSPSNKVTEKGKDVELRCDPISGHTALYWYRQSLGQGLEFLIYFQGNSAPDKSGLPSDRFSAERTGGSVSTLTIQRTQQEDSAVYLCASSLAGLGWGTEAFFGQGTRLTVV.